These 30 T cell receptor beta chains originate from one sample sequenced in a study of T cells after yellow fever vaccination. Each CDR3 protein gets one entry after TCRdb re-called the 5' RACE reads with MiXCR. Here the sample spans 300,000 to 450,000 distinct CDR3 sequences, 6.2% being singletons. The starting material was PBMCs, obtained 5 days after the yellow fever booster vaccination. The receptor source for this set is a man between 25 and 39 years old who received the YFV17D yellow fever vaccine.

This clonotype was observed at least ten times. The chain has TRBV5-1 and TRBJ2-1; D gene ambiguous. V was clipped by 4 bases and J by 0 bases, with 11 bases between them. This CDR3 spans 15 amino acids. CDR1 is SGHRS and CDR2 is YFSETQ in the germline V gene. As DNA, the CDR3 is TGCGCCAGCAGCGCCGGCTCGAGCTCCTACAATGAGCAGTTCTTC. Translating gives CASSAGSSSYNEQFF. Variable domain in full (rest from reference TRBV5-1 and TRBJ2-1): KAGVTQTPRYLIKTRGQQVTLSCSPISGHRSVSWYQQTPGQGLQFLFEYFSETQRNKGNFPGRFSGRQFSNSRSEMNVSTLELGDSALYLCASSAGSSSYNEQFFGPGTRLTVL.

In this sample, this clonotype turned up many times. The chain uses TRBV12-3 or TRBV12-4 and TRBJ1-1; 7 bases align to TRBD1. Trimming took 5 bases from V and 8 from J; bases not matched to a gene: 5. CDR3 length equals 12 residues. CDR3 in DNA: TGTGCCAGCAGTCCTGGGACAGCAGAAGCTTTCTTT. It encodes CASSPGTAEAFF.

This clonotype was counted at least ten times. The V gene is TRBV5-5, the J gene TRBJ2-5, with TRBD1 as a possible D gene (6 bases). V was clipped by 6 bases and J by 2 bases, with 8 bases between them. The CDR3 consists of 12 residues. In germline, CDR1 is SGHKS, CDR2 YYEKEE (reference sequence). CDR3 region: CASKGVQETQYF. The CDR3 region has the DNA TGTGCCAGCAAGGGGGTGCAAGAGACCCAGTACTTC. Using reference TRBV5-5 and TRBJ2-5 for the parts outside the CDR3, the full variable domain is DAGVTQSPTHLIKTRGQQVTLRCSPISGHKSVSWYQQVLGQGPQFIFQYYEKEERGRGNFPDRFSARQFPNYSSELNVNALLLGDSALYLCASKGVQETQYFGPGTRLLVL.

This clonotype was detected ten times or more. V usage is TRBV29-1 and J usage is TRBJ2-5, with 10 bases aligning to TRBD2. V lost 5 bases and J lost 7; bases outside the gene matches: 7. The CDR3 extends over 13 amino acids. Germline lookup yields CDR1 SQVTM and CDR2 ANQGSEA. For the CDR3, the DNA is TGCAGCGTTTCCCTAGCGGGAGAGGGGACCCAGTACTTC. This translates into CSVSLAGEGTQYF.

The chain employs TRBV24-1 and TRBJ2-1, with 10 positions matching TRBD2. From germline, CDR1 is KGHDR and CDR2 SFDVKD. With V trimmed by 0 bases and J by 10 bases, 8 bases remained unmatched. The CDR3 contains 16 residues. The DNA of the CDR3 is TGTGCCACCAGTGATTTGACTAGCGGGGCCATCGGCGAGCAGTTCTTC. Protein sequence: CATSDLTSGAIGEQFF.

In its sample, this clonotype was seen many times. The V call is TRBV12-3 or TRBV12-4, the J call TRBJ2-3, with D tentatively TRBD2 (5 bases). The length of the CDR3 is 15 residues. The V gene lost 0 bases and the J gene lost 3 bases, with 10 bases spanning the gap. CDR3 sequence reads: CASSLAPRGTDTQYF. In DNA form, the CDR3 reads TGTGCCAGCAGTTTAGCTCCTCGCGGGACAGATACGCAGTATTTT.

The chain employs TRBV7-9 and TRBJ2-3, with unresolved D. The CDR3 totals 15 residues. CDR1 is SEHNR and CDR2 is FQNEAQ in the germline V gene (reference sequence). Trimming shortened V by 6 bases and J by 1 base, and 14 bases separated the two germline ends. CDR3 loop: CASSPAFQGTDTQYF. Written as DNA, the CDR3 is TGTGCCAGCAGTCCGGCCTTTCAGGGCACAGATACGCAGTATTTT. Supplemented by reference TRBV7-9 and TRBJ2-3, the full variable domain reads DTGVSQNPRHKITKRGQNVTFRCDPISEHNRLYWYRQTLGQGPEFLTYFQNEAQLEKSRLLSDRFSAERPKGSFSTLEIQRTEQGDSAMYLCASSPAFQGTDTQYFGPGTRLTVL.

About this clonotype itself: It may be a read error: a sequence one base away is much more abundant. The CDR3 reads CTSSSRRGYGELFF. As DNA, the CDR3 is TGTACCAGCAGTAGCCGCCGCGGATACGGGGAGCTGTTTTTT. V gene TRBV7-2 combines with J gene TRBJ2-2; D gene uncertain. Germline-derived CDR1 and CDR2 are SGHTA and FQGNSA. The CDR3 is made up of 14 amino acids. Trimming stripped 6 bases from V and 7 bases from J, with 15 bases between.

This clonotype occurred a few times. The V gene is TRBV21-1, the J gene TRBJ2-2. TRBV21-1 is reported as a pseudogene. CDR3 length: 16 amino acids. CDR3 in amino acids: CASSKEAFKGTGELFF. The CDR3 DNA reads TGTGCCAGCAGCAAAGAGGCCTTTAAGGGCACCGGGGAGCTGTTTTTT.

This clonotype was observed many times. The chain employs TRBV19 and TRBJ2-2, with 15 bases matching TRBD2. V was clipped by 4 bases and J by 4 bases; unmatched bases: 7. Germline-derived CDR1 and CDR2 are LNHDA and SQIVND (reference sequence). The CDR3 length is 18 residues. For the CDR3, the DNA is TGTGCCAGTAGTAAGCGGACTAGCGGGAGGGCCAGCACCGGGGAGCTGTTTTTT. Its translation is CASSKRTSGRASTGELFF.

Remarks on this clonotype: This may stem from a read error, because a much larger clone lies one nucleotide away. This chain joins TRBV20-1 and TRBJ2-1; TRBD2 might be the D (5 bases). Trimming left V 0 bases short and J 7 bases short, with 13 bases between. The CDR3 runs to 14 residues. Germline-derived CDR1 and CDR2 are DFQATT and SNEGSKA (reference sequence). The CDR3 here is CSARDLGVGNEQFF. The CDR3 DNA reads as TGCAGTGCTAGAGATCTCGGGGTAGGGAATGAGCAGTTCTTC.

CDR3 nucleotides: TGTGCCAGCCCCGAAAGGGCCAAAAACATTCAGTACTTC. Translated: CASPERAKNIQYF. The chain joins TRBV7-2 to TRBJ2-4; D call uncertain. V dropped 8 bases and J dropped 1 base, with 9 bases sitting between them. The CDR3 consists of 13 residues. The germline CDR1 and CDR2 sequences are SGHTA and FQGNSA.

This clonotype was detected ten times or more. This chain uses TRBV5-1 with TRBJ2-1, with 9 bases identical to TRBD2. The V gene's germline CDR1 is SGHRS and CDR2 YFSETQ. The ends lost 0 bases at V and 6 bases at J; junction bases unmatched: 7. This CDR3 is 16 amino acids long. CDR3: CASSLAVAGDVNEQFF. The DNA of the CDR3 is TGCGCCAGCAGCTTGGCCGTAGCGGGAGACGTCAATGAGCAGTTCTTC.

V usage is TRBV6-1 and J usage is TRBJ2-7, with 7 bases lining up with TRBD1. The J segment lost 2 bases and the V segment lost 5 bases, leaving 9 bases of the junction unmatched. There are 15 residues in the CDR3. Germline V gene data show CDR1 as MNHNS and CDR2 as SASEGT. CDR3 amino acids: CASSTHQGVAYEQYF. The DNA of the CDR3 is TGTGCCAGCAGTACACACCAGGGGGTGGCCTACGAGCAGTACTTC.

This clonotype was seen more than once but under ten times. The chain combines TRBV4-2 with TRBJ2-7, with 7 bases matching TRBD2. The trim removed 4 bases at V and 0 bases at J, leaving 6 bases unmatched. CDR1 is LGHNA and CDR2 is YNFKEQ in the germline V gene. This CDR3 has 15 amino acids. CDR3 loop: CASSPSGSSSYEQYF. The CDR3 DNA reads as TGTGCCAGCAGCCCTAGCGGCAGCAGCTCCTACGAGCAGTACTTC.

This clonotype was counted between two and nine times. The chain joins TRBV6-2 or TRBV6-3 to TRBJ2-1; 12 bases agree with TRBD2. This CDR3 spans 16 amino acids. Germline V CDR1 and CDR2: MNHEY, SVGEGT. J lost 8 bases, V lost 0 bases, and 5 bases had no gene match. The DNA of the CDR3 is TGTGCCAGCAGTTACTCGACGCTAGCGGGAGGGGATGAGCAGTTCTTC. Encoded protein: CASSYSTLAGGDEQFF.

This clonotype was observed a few times. J is TRBJ1-1 and V is TRBV18; D is unresolved. CDR3 length equals 14 residues. CDR1 and CDR2 from the germline V gene are KGHSH and LQKENI. V was shortened by 6 bases and J by 7 bases, with 18 bases between the two germline ends. The CDR3 loop is CASSPAVDLLEAFF. In DNA, the CDR3 is TGTGCCAGCTCTCCAGCCGTCGACTTACTTGAAGCTTTCTTT.

This chain joins TRBV18 and TRBJ1-1, with a possible D match to TRBD1 (6 bases). Germline V gives CDR1 KGHSH, CDR2 LQKENI. The CDR3 contains 14 residues. V lost 3 bases, J lost 1 base, and 9 bases lay in between. The CDR3 DNA reads as TGTGCCAGCTCACCGGGACAAGAGAACACTGAAGCTTTCTTT. It codes for CASSPGQENTEAFF. Together with reference TRBV18 and TRBJ1-1, the CDR3 gives the full variable domain: NAGVMQNPRHLVRRRGQEARLRCSPMKGHSHVYWYRQLPEEGLKFMVYLQKENIIDESGMPKERFSAEFPKEGPSILRIQQVVRGDSAAYFCASSPGQENTEAFFGQGTRLTVV.

A remark on this clonotype: This sequence may be a read error, since a much larger clone differs from it by one base. The chain carries TRBV7-6 and TRBJ1-6; D uncertain. Germline CDR1 SGHVS, CDR2 FNYEAQ. The CDR3 contains 15 residues. The CDR3 DNA reads as TGTGCCAGCGCTAGGACGGCTGCTTATAATTCACCCATCCACTTT. Translation: CASARTAAYNSPIHF.

In this sample, this clonotype turned up a few times. The chain joins TRBV20-1 to TRBJ2-3, with 7 bases lining up with TRBD1. V dropped 6 bases and J dropped 2; count of bases not matched to a gene: 8. Germline V CDR1 and CDR2: DFQATT, SNEGSKA (reference sequence). This CDR3 has 14 amino acids. CDR3 sequence (DNA): TGCAGTGCCTCGACAGGGTCTAACACAGATACGCAGTATTTT. This encodes CSASTGSNTDTQYF.

The chain links TRBV7-2 to TRBJ2-7, with 14 nucleotides matching TRBD2. J gave up 7 bases and V 4 bases, and 3 bases lay outside the gene matches. The CDR3 extends over 14 amino acids. Germline values: CDR1 SGHTA, CDR2 FQGNSA. The CDR3 region is CASSSGLAGGEQYF. The CDR3 coding sequence is TGTGCCAGCAGCTCCGGACTAGCGGGAGGAGAGCAGTACTTC. The whole variable domain, filled in from reference TRBV7-2 and TRBJ2-7, reads GAGVSQSPSNKVTEKGKDVELRCDPISGHTALYWYRQSLGQGLEFLIYFQGNSAPDKSGLPSDRFSAERTGGSVSTLTIQRTQQEDSAVYLCASSSGLAGGEQYFGPGTRLTVT.

This clonotype was seen at least ten times. The chain combines TRBV29-1 with TRBJ2-5; 10 bases align to TRBD1. After removal of 7 bases from V and 4 bases from J, the junction contained 3 bases not matched to a gene. Germline V gives CDR1 SQVTM, CDR2 ANQGSEA. The CDR3 runs to 12 residues. CDR3 protein: CSGRTGGETQYF. CDR3 DNA sequence: TGCAGCGGACGGACAGGGGGAGAGACCCAGTACTTC. Full variable domain (rest looked up from reference TRBV29-1 and TRBJ2-5): SAVISQKPSRDICQRGTSLTIQCQVDSQVTMMFWYRQQPGQSLTLIATANQGSEATYESGFVIDKFPISRPNLTFSTLTVSNMSPEDSSIYLCSGRTGGETQYFGPGTRLLVL.

This clonotype was counted a few times. The V gene is TRBV12-3 or TRBV12-4, the J gene TRBJ1-4; D gene ambiguous. The CDR3 covers 13 residues. V was pared by 2 bases and J by 8 bases, with 9 bases between. In DNA, the CDR3 is TGTGCCAGCAGTTTAAATAGGGTAGAAAAACTGTTTTTT. It specifies CASSLNRVEKLFF.

This clonotype has more than one count but fewer than ten. The gene calls are TRBV20-1 and TRBJ1-1, with D possibly TRBD1 on 6 matching bases. CDR3 size: 15 residues. The germline V and J ends were trimmed by 5 bases and 0 bases, with 16 bases remaining between them. CDR1 DFQATT and CDR2 SNEGSKA come from the germline V gene (reference sequence). This CDR3 reads CSAPGGAALNTEAFF. DNA for the CDR3: TGCAGTGCTCCCGGGGGGGCGGCGCTGAACACTGAAGCTTTCTTT.

The chain has TRBV29-1 and TRBJ2-5; TRBD1 agrees at 12 bases. CDR3 size: 14 residues. The junction had 5 bases not matched to a gene; V was cut back by 4 bases and J by 5 bases. Germline CDR1 SQVTM, CDR2 ANQGSEA. The CDR3 bases are TGCAGCGTTGGTGGGACAGGGGGCGCGGAGACCCAGTACTTC. It is translated as CSVGGTGGAETQYF.

The V and J genes are TRBV12-1 and TRBJ2-1; the D call of TRBD1 is as the table states it, not checked on the DNA. TRBV12-1 is a documented pseudogene. The CDR3 runs to 18 residues. The CDR3 nucleotides are TGTGCCAGCAGCTTTGTGCCAATGGGACAGGGGCCGTACAATGAGCAGTTCTTC. Amino acid sequence: CASSFVPMGQGPYNEQFF.

On this clonotype itself: A much larger clone differs from this one at a single base, so this may be a read error. The chain employs TRBV20-1 and TRBJ2-1; 8 nucleotides line up with TRBD2. The CDR3 totals 13 residues. With 4 bases clipped from V and 8 bases from J, the junction kept 7 bases outside the gene matches. The germline CDR1 and CDR2 sequences are DFQATT and SNEGSKA (reference sequence). This chain's CDR3 is CSATVTSVHEQFF. CDR3 DNA: TGCAGTGCTACTGTGACTAGCGTCCATGAGCAGTTCTTC.

This clonotype turned up a few times. The rearrangement links TRBV20-1 to TRBJ2-1; TRBD1 might be the D (6 bases). Germline-derived CDR1 and CDR2 are DFQATT and SNEGSKA (reference sequence). The CDR3 runs to 13 residues. Deletions cut 4 bases from V and 7 bases from J, with 14 bases between. CDR3 sequence (DNA): TGCAGTGCTACAGGGGCGGGTTGGAATGAGCAGTTCTTC. It translates to CSATGAGWNEQFF.

The J gene is TRBJ2-5, the V gene TRBV5-1; TRBD1 agrees at 7 bases. J gave up 4 bases and V 3 bases, and 18 bases lay outside the gene matches. CDR1 is SGHRS and CDR2 is YFSETQ in the germline V gene. This CDR3 comprises 18 residues. The CDR3 is CASSSGSAAQGLGETQYF. The CDR3 bases are TGCGCCAGCAGCTCCGGTTCCGCAGCACAGGGGTTGGGAGAGACCCAGTACTTC.

This clonotype was detected ten times or more. This chain joins TRBV2 and TRBJ2-7, with 10 bases identical to TRBD2. J gave up 4 bases and V 5 bases, and 8 bases lay outside the gene matches. Germline CDR1 is SNHLY and CDR2 is FYNNEI. The CDR3 covers 15 residues. DNA for the CDR3: TGTGCCAGCAGTAACTTAGCGGGAGGTGGTTACGAGCAGTACTTC. Its protein is CASSNLAGGGYEQYF.